This T cell receptor beta chain stems from a study of blood T cell repertoires in COVID-19. Study summary: The study drew acute and convalescent COVID-19 samples from the United States, Italy and Spain. Nucleic acid was either cDNA or gDNA, and it came from T cells, B-cell-depleted T cells, or PBMCs.

The CDR3 covers 15 residues. Per the original methods: By means of reference gene primer amplification, nucleated cell counts were estimated. Repertoires were generated with immunoSEQ multiplex PCR, while TCRdb's copy carries only in-frame clones and drops some. The V and J calls and clone size come from that table; D and trimming were worked out from the DNA. The sample has tens of thousands of clones; approximately 80% are singletons. Source material: peripheral blood. The rearrangement uses TRBV21-1 and TRBJ1-5; TRBD1 is the table's D call, not checked against the DNA. TRBV21-1 is a pseudogene. The TCR was taken from a human donor in a cohort sampled during active COVID-19. This CDR3 is CASSDPGGANQPQHF. CDR3 DNA: TGTGCCAGCAGCGACCCAGGGGGTGCCAATCAGCCCCAGCATTTT.